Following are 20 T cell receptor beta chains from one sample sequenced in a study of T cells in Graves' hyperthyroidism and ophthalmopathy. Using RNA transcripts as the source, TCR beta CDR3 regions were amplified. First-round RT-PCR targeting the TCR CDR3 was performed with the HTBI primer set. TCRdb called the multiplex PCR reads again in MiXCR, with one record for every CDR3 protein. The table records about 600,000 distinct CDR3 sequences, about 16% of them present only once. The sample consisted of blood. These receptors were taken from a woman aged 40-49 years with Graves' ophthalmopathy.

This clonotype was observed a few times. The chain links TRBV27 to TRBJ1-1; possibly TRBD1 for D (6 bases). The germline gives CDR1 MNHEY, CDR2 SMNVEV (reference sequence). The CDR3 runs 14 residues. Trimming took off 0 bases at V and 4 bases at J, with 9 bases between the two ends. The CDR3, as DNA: TGTGCCAGCAGTTTATCGTTAGGGGGCACTGAAGCTTTCTTT. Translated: CASSLSLGGTEAFF.

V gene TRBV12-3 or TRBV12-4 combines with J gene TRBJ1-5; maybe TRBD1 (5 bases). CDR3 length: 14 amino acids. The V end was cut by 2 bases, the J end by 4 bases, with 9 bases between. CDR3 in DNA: TGTGCCAGCAGTTTATGGGGGAATAATCAGCCCCAGCATTTT. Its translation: CASSLWGNNQPQHF.

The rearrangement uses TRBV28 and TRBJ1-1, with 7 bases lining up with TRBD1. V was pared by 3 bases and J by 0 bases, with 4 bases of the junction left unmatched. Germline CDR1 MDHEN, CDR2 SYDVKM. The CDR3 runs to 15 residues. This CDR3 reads CASSLWDRMNTEAFF. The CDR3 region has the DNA TGTGCCAGCAGTTTGTGGGACAGAATGAACACTGAAGCTTTCTTT.

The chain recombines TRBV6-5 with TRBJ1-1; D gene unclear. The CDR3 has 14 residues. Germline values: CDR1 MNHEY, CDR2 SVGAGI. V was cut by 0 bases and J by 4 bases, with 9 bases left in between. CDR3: CASSYSRAPTEAFF. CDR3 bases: TGTGCCAGCAGTTACTCGAGAGCTCCCACTGAAGCTTTCTTT.

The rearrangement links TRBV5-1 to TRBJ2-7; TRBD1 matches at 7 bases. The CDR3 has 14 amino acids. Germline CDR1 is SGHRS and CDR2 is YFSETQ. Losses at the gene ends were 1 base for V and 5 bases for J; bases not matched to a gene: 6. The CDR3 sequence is CASSLLKQGDEQYF. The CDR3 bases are TGCGCCAGCAGCTTGCTTAAGCAGGGGGACGAGCAGTACTTC.

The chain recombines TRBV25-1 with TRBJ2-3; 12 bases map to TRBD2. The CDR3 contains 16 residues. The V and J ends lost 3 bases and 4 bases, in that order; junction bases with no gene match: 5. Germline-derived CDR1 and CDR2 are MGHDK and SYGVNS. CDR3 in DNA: TGTGCCAGCAGTGAGTCACTAGCGGGAGGAGCAGATACGCAGTATTTT. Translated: CASSESLAGGADTQYF.

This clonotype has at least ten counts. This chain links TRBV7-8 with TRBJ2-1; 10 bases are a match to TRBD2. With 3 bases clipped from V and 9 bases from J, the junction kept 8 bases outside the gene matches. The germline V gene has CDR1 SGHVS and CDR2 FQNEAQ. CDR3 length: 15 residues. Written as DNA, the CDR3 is TGTGCCAGCAGCTTCGGGCTAGCGGGAGCTTCTGAGCAGTTCTTC. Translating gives CASSFGLAGASEQFF.

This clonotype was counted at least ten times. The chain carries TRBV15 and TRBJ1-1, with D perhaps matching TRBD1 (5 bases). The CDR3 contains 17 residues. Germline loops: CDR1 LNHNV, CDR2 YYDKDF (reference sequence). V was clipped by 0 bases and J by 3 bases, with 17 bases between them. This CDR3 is CATSRDLVGTGYTEAFF. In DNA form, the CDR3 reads TGTGCCACCAGCAGAGATCTTGTCGGGACGGGGTACACTGAAGCTTTCTTT.

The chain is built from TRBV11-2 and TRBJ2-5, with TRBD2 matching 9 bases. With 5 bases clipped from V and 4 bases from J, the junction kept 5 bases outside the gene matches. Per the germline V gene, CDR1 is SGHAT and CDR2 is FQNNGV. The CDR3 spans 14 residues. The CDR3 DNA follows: TGTGCCAGCAGCCCCCTGGGACTAGCAGAGACCCAGTACTTC. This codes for CASSPLGLAETQYF.

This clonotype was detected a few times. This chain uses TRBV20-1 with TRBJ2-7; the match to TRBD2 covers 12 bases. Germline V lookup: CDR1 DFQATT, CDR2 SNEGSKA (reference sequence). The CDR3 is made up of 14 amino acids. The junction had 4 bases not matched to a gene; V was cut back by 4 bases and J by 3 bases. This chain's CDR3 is CSAKRLAGDYEQYF. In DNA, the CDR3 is TGCAGTGCTAAAAGACTAGCGGGAGACTACGAGCAGTACTTC.

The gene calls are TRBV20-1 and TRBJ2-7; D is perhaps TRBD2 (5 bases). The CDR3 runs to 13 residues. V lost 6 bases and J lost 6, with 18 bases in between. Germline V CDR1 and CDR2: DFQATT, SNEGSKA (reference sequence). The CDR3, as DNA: TGCAGTGCGGAGACTATGGAGGACCGCGAGCAGTACTTC. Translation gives CSAETMEDREQYF.

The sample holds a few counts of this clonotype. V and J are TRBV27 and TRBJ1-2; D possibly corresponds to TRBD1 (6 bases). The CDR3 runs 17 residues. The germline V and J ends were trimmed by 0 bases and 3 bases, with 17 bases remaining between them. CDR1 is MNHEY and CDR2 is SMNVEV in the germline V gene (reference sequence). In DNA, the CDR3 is TGTGCCAGCAGTTTATCCCCACAGGGAGTCCCCCACTATGGCTACACCTTC. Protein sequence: CASSLSPQGVPHYGYTF.

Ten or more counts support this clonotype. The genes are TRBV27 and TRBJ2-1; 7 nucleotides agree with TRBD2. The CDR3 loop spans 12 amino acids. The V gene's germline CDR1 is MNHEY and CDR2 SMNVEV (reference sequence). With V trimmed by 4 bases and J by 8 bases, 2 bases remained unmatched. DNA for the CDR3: TGTGCCAGCAGTTCGACTAGCTATGAGCAGTTCTTC. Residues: CASSSTSYEQFF.

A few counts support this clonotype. In nucleotides, the CDR3 is TGTGCCAGCAGCCAAGATTTAACAGGGGAAAGGAATGGCTACACCTTC. Protein: CASSQDLTGERNGYTF. The rearrangement joins TRBV11-2 to TRBJ1-2, with TRBD1 matching over 7 bases. V dropped 5 bases and J dropped 6; count of bases not matched to a gene: 15. The CDR3 contains 16 residues. Germline-derived CDR1 and CDR2 are SGHAT and FQNNGV.

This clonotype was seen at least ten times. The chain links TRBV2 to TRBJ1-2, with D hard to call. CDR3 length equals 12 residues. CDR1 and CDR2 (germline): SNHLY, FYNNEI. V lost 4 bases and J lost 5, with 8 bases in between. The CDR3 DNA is TGTGCCAGCAGTGTTATGGGTTATGGCTACACCTTC. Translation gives CASSVMGYGYTF.

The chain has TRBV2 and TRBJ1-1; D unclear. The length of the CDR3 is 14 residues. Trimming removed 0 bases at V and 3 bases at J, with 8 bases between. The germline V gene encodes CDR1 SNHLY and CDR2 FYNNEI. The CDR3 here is CASSEAVVDTEAFF. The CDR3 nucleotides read TGTGCCAGCAGTGAAGCCGTTGTAGACACTGAAGCTTTCTTT.

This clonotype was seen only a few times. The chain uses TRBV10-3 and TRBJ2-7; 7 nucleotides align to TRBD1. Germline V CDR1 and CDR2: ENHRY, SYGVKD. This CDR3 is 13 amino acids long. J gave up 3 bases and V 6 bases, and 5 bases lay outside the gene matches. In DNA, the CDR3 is TGTGCCATCAGCAGGGGGTTGGGCTACGAGCAGTACTTC. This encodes CAISRGLGYEQYF.

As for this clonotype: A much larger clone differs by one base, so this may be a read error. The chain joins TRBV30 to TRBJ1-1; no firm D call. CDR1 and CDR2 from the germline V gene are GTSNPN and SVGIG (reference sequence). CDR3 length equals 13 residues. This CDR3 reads CARSLRRNTEAFF. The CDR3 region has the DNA TGTGCCCGGAGTCTACGTCGGAACACTGAAGCTTTCTTT.

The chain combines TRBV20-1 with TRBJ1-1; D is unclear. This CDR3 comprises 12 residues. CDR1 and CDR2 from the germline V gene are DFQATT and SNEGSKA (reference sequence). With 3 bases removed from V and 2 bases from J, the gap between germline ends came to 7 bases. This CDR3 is CSASWVNTEAFF. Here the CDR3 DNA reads TGCAGTGCTAGTTGGGTTAACACTGAAGCTTTCTTT.

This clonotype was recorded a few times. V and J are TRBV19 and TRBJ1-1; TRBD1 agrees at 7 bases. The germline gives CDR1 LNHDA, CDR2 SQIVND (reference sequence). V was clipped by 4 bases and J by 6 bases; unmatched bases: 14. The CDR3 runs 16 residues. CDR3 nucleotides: TGTGCCAGTAGTACCCTCCAACAGGGGTCGGTTGCTGAAGCTTTCTTT. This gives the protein CASSTLQQGSVAEAFF.